This TCR beta chain was documented in a study of response to subunit inactivated influenza vaccine. A word on this clonotype: Antigen: not known.

V lost 6 bases to trimming and J lost 4 bases; unmatched junction nucleotides: 8. The germline V gene has CDR1 KGHSH and CDR2 LQKENI. The CDR3 consists of 14 residues. TCRdb recomputed calls from the RT-PCR reads with MiXCR, one row per CDR3 protein. The sample lists under 550,000 distinct CDR3 sequences; approximately 7.3% were seen once. General observations from the study: It was the authors' suggestion that each seasonal influenza vaccination recruits few new T cells.

The chain carries TRBV18 and TRBJ2-5, with 7 bases identical to TRBD1. Sequenced here: PBMCs from blood, sampled about 24 months after vaccination. This receptor was identified in a man between 50 and 70 years old who received an inactivated influenza vaccine. CDR3 loop: CASSQTGKGETQYF. For the CDR3, the DNA is TGTGCCAGCTCCCAGACAGGGAAGGGAGAGACCCAGTACTTC.